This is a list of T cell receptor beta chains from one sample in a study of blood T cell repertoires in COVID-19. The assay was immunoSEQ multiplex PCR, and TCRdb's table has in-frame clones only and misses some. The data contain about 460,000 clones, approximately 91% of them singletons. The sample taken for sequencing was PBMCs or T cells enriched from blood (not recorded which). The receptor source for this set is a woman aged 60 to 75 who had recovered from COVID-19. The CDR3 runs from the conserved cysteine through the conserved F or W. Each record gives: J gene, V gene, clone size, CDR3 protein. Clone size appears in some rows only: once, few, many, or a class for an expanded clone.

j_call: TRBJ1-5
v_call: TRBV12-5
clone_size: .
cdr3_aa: CASGRSGGSNQPQHF

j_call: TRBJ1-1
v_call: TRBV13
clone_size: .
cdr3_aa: CASSVAGPNTEAFF

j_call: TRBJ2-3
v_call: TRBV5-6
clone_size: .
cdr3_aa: CASNRDLTDTQYF

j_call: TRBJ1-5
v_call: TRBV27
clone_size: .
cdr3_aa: CASSLPPRGASNQPQHF

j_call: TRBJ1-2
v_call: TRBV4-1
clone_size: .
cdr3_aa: CASSQETGYGYTF

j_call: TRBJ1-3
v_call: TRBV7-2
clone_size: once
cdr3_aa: CASRRERGFSGNTIYF

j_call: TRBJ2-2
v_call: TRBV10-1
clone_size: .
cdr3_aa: CASKGQTGTGELFF

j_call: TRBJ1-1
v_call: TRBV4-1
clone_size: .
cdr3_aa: CASSQDRMNTEAFF

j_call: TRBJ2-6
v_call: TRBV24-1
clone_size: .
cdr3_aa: CATGGDYLSGANVLTF

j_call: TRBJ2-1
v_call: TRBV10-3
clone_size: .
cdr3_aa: CAISQTGANNEQFF

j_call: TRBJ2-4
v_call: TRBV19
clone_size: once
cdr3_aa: CASRAQGAKNIQYF

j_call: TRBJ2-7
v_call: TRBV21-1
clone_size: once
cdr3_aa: CASSDRVTYEQYF

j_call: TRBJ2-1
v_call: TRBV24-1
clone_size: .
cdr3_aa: CATSTTTGQRYNEQFF

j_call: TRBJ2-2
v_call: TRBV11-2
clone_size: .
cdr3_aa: CASSMTGGGGELFF

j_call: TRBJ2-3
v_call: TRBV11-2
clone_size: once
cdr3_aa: CASSSTAGAIDTQYF

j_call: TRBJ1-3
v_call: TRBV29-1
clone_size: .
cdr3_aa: CSVDVRGLGNTIYF

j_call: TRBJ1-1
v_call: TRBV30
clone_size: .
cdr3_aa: CAWSGQGDTEAFF